One and the same sample provided the 15 T cell receptor beta chains below, sequenced in a study of T cells in narcolepsy. Libraries were prepared by immunoSEQ multiplex PCR; TCRdb keeps only in-frame clonotypes and omits some of them. This table holds 15,000 to 20,000 clones, 65% to 90% found once. The sequencing input was memory (CD45RA-) CD4+ T cells from blood. These receptors were collected from a human donor in good health.

The V gene is TRBV7-9, the J gene TRBJ2-1; possibly TRBD2 for D (5 bases). The ends were cut back, 5 bases at V and 4 bases at J, with 9 bases in the middle. The CDR3 consists of 13 residues. Germline loops: CDR1 SEHNR, CDR2 FQNEAQ (reference sequence). CDR3 in DNA: TGTGCCAGCAGCGACCCGGGGTACAATGAGCAGTTCTTC. Amino acid sequence: CASSDPGYNEQFF.

This chain connects TRBV19 to TRBJ2-5, with TRBD1 as a possible D gene (7 bases). V lost 4 bases to trimming and J lost 3 bases, with 15 bases between them. This CDR3 region has 15 residues. The V gene's germline CDR1 is LNHDA and CDR2 SQIVND (reference sequence). CDR3 coding DNA: TGTGCCAGTAGTACGGGCGGGACAGCGAAAGAGACCCAGTACTTC. It is translated as CASSTGGTAKETQYF. Filled out from reference TRBV19 and TRBJ2-5, the complete variable domain reads DGGITQSPKYLFRKEGQNVTLSCEQNLNHDAMYWYRQDPGQGLRLIYYSQIVNDFQKGDIAEGYSVSREKKESFPLTVTSAQKNPTAFYLCASSTGGTAKETQYFGPGTRLLVL.

The chain recombines TRBV5-1 with TRBJ1-1, with 9 bases aligning to TRBD1. Unmatched junction bases numbered 9, after V lost 7 bases and J lost 11 bases. The CDR3 extends over 12 amino acids. CDR1 SGHRS and CDR2 YFSETQ come from the germline V gene. The CDR3 nucleotides are TGCGCCAGCGGTGAGGGACAGGGAGACGCTTTCTTT. Translating it yields CASGEGQGDAFF.

The rearrangement links TRBV6-5 to TRBJ1-1, with TRBD1 identical over 7 bases. The length of the CDR3 is 16 residues. Trimming removed 2 bases from V and 6 bases from J; junction bases left unmatched: 12. Looked up from germline, CDR1 is MNHEY and CDR2 is SVGAGI. Here the CDR3 DNA reads TGTGCCAGCAGTTACCCGTCGGAAGGGGGCGCCCCTGAAGCTTTCTTT. Translation: CASSYPSEGGAPEAFF.

V and J are TRBV19 and TRBJ2-6, with D maybe TRBD1 (6 bases). CDR3 length: 15 amino acids. The V and J ends lost 7 bases and 1 base respectively, with 11 bases between them. The germline gives CDR1 LNHDA, CDR2 SQIVND (reference sequence). The DNA of the CDR3 is TGTGCCAGTAAAACGACAGGATCTGGGGCCAACGTCCTGACTTTC. Its protein is CASKTTGSGANVLTF.

The chain uses TRBV7-9 and TRBJ1-2; 9 bases are a match to TRBD1. CDR1 and CDR2 from the germline V gene are SEHNR and FQNEAQ (reference sequence). The CDR3 has 13 residues. V gave up 5 bases and J gave up 11 bases; unmatched junction bases: 9. The CDR3 sequence: CASSPSDRGIYTF. The CDR3 DNA is TGTGCCAGCAGCCCCTCGGACAGGGGTATTTACACCTTC.

In its sample, this clone was seen once. The chain joins TRBV6-6 to TRBJ1-5; no clear D. The CDR3 sequence is 15 residues long. V lost 6 bases and J lost 0, with 12 bases in between. Germline V gene data show CDR1 as MNHNY and CDR2 as SVGAGI (reference sequence). The CDR3 DNA sequence: TGTGCCAGCAGCAGACACCATAATAGCAATCAGCCCCAGCATTTT. Translation gives CASSRHHNSNQPQHF.

The chain couples TRBV23-1 to TRBJ1-1; D is ambiguous. TRBV23-1 is an ORF for which the function is uncertain. This CDR3 has 14 amino acids. V was shortened by 4 bases and J by 11 bases, with 20 bases between the two germline ends. CDR3 loop: CASSLHTRTINAFF. CDR3 nucleotide sequence: TGCGCCAGCAGTCTTCACACCCGAACCATTAACGCTTTCTTT.

J is TRBJ1-1 and V is TRBV30; D uncertain. Deletions cut 1 base from V and 4 bases from J, with 10 bases between. This CDR3 has 13 amino acids. CDR1 and CDR2 from the germline V gene are GTSNPN and SVGIG (reference sequence). In DNA, the CDR3 is TGTGCCTGGAGTGGGATATCCAGCACTGAAGCTTTCTTT. Amino acids: CAWSGISSTEAFF.

The chain combines TRBV7-9 with TRBJ1-6, with a possible D match to TRBD1 (5 bases). Germline CDR1 is SEHNR and CDR2 is FQNEAQ (reference sequence). This CDR3 is built from 15 residues. Trimming removed 8 bases at V and 6 bases at J, with 17 bases between. CDR3 sequence (DNA): TGTGCCAGCCGGGGAAAGCGGGGCCTTAATTCACCCCTCCACTTT. It translates to CASRGKRGLNSPLHF.

The chain recombines TRBV5-1 with TRBJ2-7, with D tentatively TRBD2 (6 bases). The V and J ends lost 2 bases and 7 bases respectively, with 16 bases between them. The CDR3 contains 14 residues. The germline gives CDR1 SGHRS, CDR2 YFSETQ. As DNA, the CDR3 is TGCGCCAGCAGCTTTGAGACGGAGGGTGGGGAGCAGTACTTC. Its protein is CASSFETEGGEQYF.

This clone was seen just once. Here the CDR3 DNA reads TGTGCCAGCAGCTTAAATATGAGACTAGCGGGATTACAAGAGACCCAGTACTTC. Translating it yields CASSLNMRLAGLQETQYF. The V gene is TRBV7-2, the J gene TRBJ2-5, with 11 nucleotides matching TRBD2. The CDR3 consists of 18 residues. Trimming at V came to 2 bases and at J to 2 bases, leaving 10 bases not matched to a gene. Germline CDR1 is SGHTA and CDR2 is FQGNSA. Full variable domain (missing parts from reference TRBV7-2 and TRBJ2-5): GAGVSQSPSNKVTEKGKDVELRCDPISGHTALYWYRQSLGQGLEFLIYFQGNSAPDKSGLPSDRFSAERTGGSVSTLTIQRTQQEDSAVYLCASSLNMRLAGLQETQYFGPGTRLLVL.

The chain has TRBV5-6 and TRBJ2-4; D perhaps matches TRBD1 (7 bases). The V end lost 3 bases, the J end lost 0 bases, and 16 bases lay between the germline ends. The V gene's germline CDR1 is SGHDT and CDR2 YYEEEE. The CDR3 sequence is 17 residues long. DNA for the CDR3: TGTGCCAGCAGCTGGGGAGGACAGGACCTAGCCAAAAACATTCAGTACTTC. Its translation: CASSWGGQDLAKNIQYF.

This chain joins TRBV7-9 and TRBJ1-4; D gene unclear. There are 13 residues in the CDR3. The germline CDR1 and CDR2 sequences are SEHNR and FQNEAQ (reference sequence). V shed 5 bases and J shed 8 bases, with 12 bases lying between them. CDR3 coding DNA: TGTGCCAGCAGCGGCCGGACGTCGGAAAAACTGTTTTTT. Its translation is CASSGRTSEKLFF. Combining the CDR3 with reference TRBV7-9 and TRBJ1-4 gives the whole variable domain DTGVSQNPRHKITKRGQNVTFRCDPISEHNRLYWYRQTLGQGPEFLTYFQNEAQLEKSRLLSDRFSAERPKGSFSTLEIQRTEQGDSAMYLCASSGRTSEKLFFGSGTQLSVL.

The V and J genes are TRBV29-1 and TRBJ2-5; perhaps TRBD2 as D (6 bases). V lost 6 bases and J lost 5, with 16 bases in between. Germline CDR1 and CDR2: SQVTM and ANQGSEA. This CDR3 has 13 residues. CDR3 protein: CSVGRPAGETQYF. The CDR3 DNA sequence: TGCAGCGTCGGGCGGCCGGCGGGGGAGACCCAGTACTTC.